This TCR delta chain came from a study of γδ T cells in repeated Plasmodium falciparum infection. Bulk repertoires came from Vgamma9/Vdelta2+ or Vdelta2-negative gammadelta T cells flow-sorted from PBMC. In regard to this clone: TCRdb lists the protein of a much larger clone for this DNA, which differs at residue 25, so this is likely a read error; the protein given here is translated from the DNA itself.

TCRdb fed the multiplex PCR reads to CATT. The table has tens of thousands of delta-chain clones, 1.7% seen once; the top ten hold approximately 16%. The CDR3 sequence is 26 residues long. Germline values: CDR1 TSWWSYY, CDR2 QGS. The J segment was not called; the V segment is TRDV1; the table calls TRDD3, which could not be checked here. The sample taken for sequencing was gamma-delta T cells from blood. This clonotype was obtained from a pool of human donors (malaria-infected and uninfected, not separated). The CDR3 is CALGVISTSYCFLGDKGLAYTDKLTF. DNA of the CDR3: TGTGCTCTTGGGGTTATTTCCACCTCCTATTGTTTCCTGGGGGATAAAGGTCTCGCGTACACCGATAAACTCACCTTT.